This T cell receptor beta chain was recorded in a study of blood T cell repertoires in COVID-19. Across the whole study: Donors in the United States, Italy and Spain gave samples during acute or convalescent COVID-19. PBMCs, B-cell-depleted T cells, or T cells provided the cDNA or gDNA that made up the material.

Trimming at V came to 4 bases and at J to 6 bases, leaving 15 bases not matched to a gene. The CDR3 contains 16 residues. Germline V gene lookup returns CDR1 SEHNR and CDR2 FQNEAQ (reference sequence). The method was immunoSEQ multiplex PCR; TCRdb's version includes in-frame clones alone and lacks a portion of them. The data hold a few hundred thousand clones, with 80% to 90% observed a single time. Sequencing input: PBMCs or T cells enriched from blood (not recorded which). The receptor comes from a woman aged 45-65 years who had been exposed to COVID-19. This chain connects TRBV7-9 to TRBJ2-7; TRBD2 matches at 7 bases. In nucleotides, the CDR3 is TGTGCCAGCAGCTCGCACCGGGACTACTCATCCGGCGAGCAGTACTTC. It encodes CASSSHRDYSSGEQYF.